This T cell receptor beta chain was observed in a study of blood T cell repertoires in COVID-19. Background on the study: Samples taken during acute and convalescent COVID-19 were collected in the United States, Italy and Spain. Sample material is recorded as cDNA or gDNA derived from T cells, B-cell-depleted T cells, or PBMCs.

Per the study methods: How many nucleated cells were present was estimated from reference gene primer amplification. The table came from immunoSEQ multiplex PCR; TCRdb's copy has only in-frame clones and leaves some out. V, J and clone size reflect that table, while D and trimming were determined from the DNA. Of some 130,000 clones in the sample, approximately 90% were seen once. The germline V gene has CDR1 SGHTA and CDR2 FQGNSA. This CDR3 comprises 15 residues. J lost 6 bases, V lost 5 bases, and 5 bases had no gene match. The TCR comes from a man in his fifties with acute or convalescent COVID-19. V and J are TRBV7-2 and TRBJ1-4; TRBD1 matches at 11 bases. Source material: peripheral blood. This chain's CDR3 is CASSAPGQGDEKLFF. The CDR3 coding sequence is TGTGCCAGCAGCGCTCCGGGACAGGGGGATGAAAAACTGTTTTTT.